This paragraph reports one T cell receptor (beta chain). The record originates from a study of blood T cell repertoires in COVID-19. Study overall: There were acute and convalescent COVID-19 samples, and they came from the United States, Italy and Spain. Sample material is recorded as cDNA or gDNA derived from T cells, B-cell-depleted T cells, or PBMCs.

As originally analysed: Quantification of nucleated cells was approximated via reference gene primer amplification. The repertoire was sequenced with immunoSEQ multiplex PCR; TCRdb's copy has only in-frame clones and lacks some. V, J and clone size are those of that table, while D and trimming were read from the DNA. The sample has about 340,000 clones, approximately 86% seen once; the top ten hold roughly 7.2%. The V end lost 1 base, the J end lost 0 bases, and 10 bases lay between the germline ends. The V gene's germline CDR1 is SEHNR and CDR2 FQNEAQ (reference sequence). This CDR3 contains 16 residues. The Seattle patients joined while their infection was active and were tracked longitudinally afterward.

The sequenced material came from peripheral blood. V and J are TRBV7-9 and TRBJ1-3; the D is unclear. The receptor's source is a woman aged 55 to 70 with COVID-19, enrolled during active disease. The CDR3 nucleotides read TGTGCCAGCAGCTTAGTAGCCAGCCGCTCTGGAAACACCATATATTTT. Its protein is CASSLVASRSGNTIYF.